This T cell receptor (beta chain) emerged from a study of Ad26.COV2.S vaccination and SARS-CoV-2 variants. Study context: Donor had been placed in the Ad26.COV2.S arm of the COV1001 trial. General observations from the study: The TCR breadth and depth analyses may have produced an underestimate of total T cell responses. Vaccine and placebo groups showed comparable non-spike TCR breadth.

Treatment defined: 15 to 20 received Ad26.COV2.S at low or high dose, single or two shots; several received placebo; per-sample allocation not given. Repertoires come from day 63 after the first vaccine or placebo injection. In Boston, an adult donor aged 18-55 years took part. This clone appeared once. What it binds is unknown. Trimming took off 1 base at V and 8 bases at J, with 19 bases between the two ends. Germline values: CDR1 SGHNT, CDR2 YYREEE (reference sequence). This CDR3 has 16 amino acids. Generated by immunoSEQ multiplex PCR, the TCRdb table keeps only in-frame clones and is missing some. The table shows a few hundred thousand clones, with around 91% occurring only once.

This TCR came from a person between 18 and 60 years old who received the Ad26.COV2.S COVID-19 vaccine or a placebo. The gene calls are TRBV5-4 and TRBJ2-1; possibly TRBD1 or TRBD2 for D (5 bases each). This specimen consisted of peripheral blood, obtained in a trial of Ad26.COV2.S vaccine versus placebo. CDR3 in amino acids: CASSLPDRDLRDEQFF. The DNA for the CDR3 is TGTGCCAGCAGCTTGCCAGACCGGGACCTAAGGGATGAGCAGTTCTTC.